Listed below are T cell receptor beta chains from one sample, sequenced in a study of blood T cells in healthy people across ages. MiXCR was run by TCRdb on the 5' RACE reads, yielding one entry per CDR3 protein. The table records 700,000 to 900,000 distinct CDR3 sequences, more than 25% of them present only once. This same sample was also taken into another study, of T cells of mothers and their children.

Input material: blood. Receptor source: a boy younger than 18 in good health. CDR3s include the opening cysteine and the closing phenylalanine or tryptophan. D genes are given only for firm matches. Where a row states a size, it is once, few, many or the class of an expanded clone; other rows omit it.

D	V	size	J	DNA	CDR3
NA	TRBV4-2	once	TRBJ2-3	TGTGCCAGCAGTTCTGGGGTAAACACAGATACGCAGTATTTT	CASSSGVNTDTQYF
TRBD1	TRBV6-5	few	TRBJ1-1	TGTGCCAGCAGTGCCGACAGGGGCCGGAGTGAAGCTTTCTTT	CASSADRGRSEAFF
TRBD1	TRBV11-1	NA	TRBJ2-6	TGTGCCAGCAGCGAGGACAGGGTACACTCTGGGGCCAACGTCCTGACTTTC	CASSEDRVHSGANVLTF
NA	TRBV6-6	NA	TRBJ2-2	TGTGCCAGCAGTTATTGGAAGGGAACCGGGGAGCTGTTTTTT	CASSYWKGTGELFF
NA	TRBV7-6	NA	TRBJ1-1	TGTGCCAGCAGCAATACCCGGGGCCCGAACACTGAAGCTTTCTTT	CASSNTRGPNTEAFF
NA	TRBV6-6	NA	TRBJ1-4	TGTGCCAGCAGTTACGGCCAGCATGCAACTAATGAAAAACTGTTTTTT	CASSYGQHATNEKLFF
TRBD1	TRBV12-3/TRBV12-4	few	TRBJ2-1	TGTGCCTGCAGTTTCCGTGCCGGGACAGGGGTCGACAATGAGCAGTTCTTC	CACSFRAGTGVDNEQFF
NA	TRBV6-2/TRBV6-3	many	TRBJ2-1	TGTGCCAGCAGTTACACCCTGGACAACCCGAACCCATCTTTCTTC	CASSYTLDNPNPSFF
NA	TRBV7-9	few	TRBJ1-1	TGTGCCAGCAGCCCCCTCATGGAGGGCACTGAAGCTTTCTTT	CASSPLMEGTEAFF
NA	TRBV10-3	few	TRBJ2-3	TGTGCCATCACGGCTAGAGGAGATGGAGATACGCAGTATTTT	CAITARGDGDTQYF
NA	TRBV20-1	NA	TRBJ2-5	TGCAGTGCTAGAGATCCTGGAGGGGTCCAAGAGACCCAGTACTTC	CSARDPGGVQETQYF
NA	TRBV27	few	TRBJ1-4	TGTGCCAGCAGTTTAATAGGGATTGGAGAAAAACTGTTTTTT	CASSLIGIGEKLFF
NA	TRBV11-1	NA	TRBJ2-1	TGTGCCAGCAGTCCCGGTAGGGTAACGGGGAATGAGCAGTTCTTC	CASSPGRVTGNEQFF
NA	TRBV7-2	NA	TRBJ1-5	TGTGCCAGCAGCCCCGGACTCCATCAGCCCCAGCATTTT	CASSPGLHQPQHF
NA	TRBV19	NA	TRBJ2-5	TGTGCCAGTAGGGCAGTAGGCGAGACCCAGTACTTC	CASRAVGETQYF
NA	TRBV7-8	few	TRBJ2-7	TGTGCCAGCAGCCCCGGGACTGCCGGTTATTACGAGCAGTACTTC	CASSPGTAGYYEQYF
NA	TRBV2	few	TRBJ2-3	TGTGCCACCGGGGAAGACCTGGGGCCAGATACGCAGTATTTT	CATGEDLGPDTQYF
NA	TRBV5-1	NA	TRBJ2-2	TGCGCCAGCAGCTTTGGTCTGGGGGAGAACACCGGGGAGCTGTTTTTT	CASSFGLGENTGELFF
TRBD1	TRBV20-1	NA	TRBJ1-2	TGCAGTGCGAGACAGGGGTTCTTC	CSARQGFF
TRBD2	TRBV7-3	NA	TRBJ2-5	TGTGCCAGCAGCGCCGGGACTAGCATTTCGCAAGAAACCCAGTACTTC	CASSAGTSISQETQYF
NA	TRBV4-1	few	TRBJ2-3	TGCGCCAGCAGCCAAGGAGACGAACGTAGTACAGATACGCAGTATTTT	CASSQGDERSTDTQYF
NA	TRBV4-1	NA	TRBJ2-3	TGCGCCAGCAGCCAAGGAGTGGGGCCTAGCACAGATACGCAGTATTTT	CASSQGVGPSTDTQYF
NA	TRBV5-1	NA	TRBJ1-3	TGCGCCAGCAGCTCCACAGGGTGGTCCGGAAACACCATATATTTT	CASSSTGWSGNTIYF
NA	TRBV29-1	few	TRBJ2-7	TGCAGCGTTGCCGCTACCTACGAGCAGTACTTC	CSVAATYEQYF
NA	TRBV5-1	NA	TRBJ2-5	TGCGCCAGCAATACAGATACCCAAGAGACCCAGTACTTC	CASNTDTQETQYF
NA	TRBV29-1	few	TRBJ2-7	TGCAGCGGGGGGCCAGCGTCTCCAGGCGAGCAGTACTTC	CSGGPASPGEQYF
NA	TRBV20-1	NA	TRBJ1-4	TGCAGTGCTAGAGAGCGGGGGGGTGTGGAAAAACTGTTTTTT	CSARERGGVEKLFF
TRBD2	TRBV20-1	few	TRBJ2-3	TGCAGTGGGACCCGACTAGCGGAAGGGGGAAAGGCAGATACGCAGTATTTT	CSGTRLAEGGKADTQYF
NA	TRBV7-2	NA	TRBJ2-7	TGTGCCAGCAGCTTGATCCCTACAGCCTACGAGCAGTACTTC	CASSLIPTAYEQYF
NA	TRBV4-1	NA	TRBJ1-1	TGCGCCAGCAGCCAAGTGTTGGGGCCCCAGAGGAACACTGAAGCTTTCTTT	CASSQVLGPQRNTEAFF
TRBD1	TRBV7-2	few	TRBJ1-1	TGTGCCAGCAGCATTCCGGACAGGGAAGCTTTCTTT	CASSIPDREAFF
NA	TRBV29-1	few	TRBJ2-5	TGCAGCGTTGAAAAGGAGACCCAGTACTTC	CSVEKETQYF
TRBD2	TRBV12-3/TRBV12-4	NA	TRBJ2-1	TGTGCCAGCCTTCCCGGGGAGCGGGGGGTGCTCGTCTTC	CASLPGERGVLVF
NA	TRBV6-5	NA	TRBJ1-3	TGTGCCAGCAGTCCGAGGCGTTTTGGAAACACCATATATTTT	CASSPRRFGNTIYF
TRBD2	TRBV6-1	few	TRBJ2-6	TGTGCCAGCAGCCGGACTAGCGGGGGGAGGACTGGGGCCAACGTCCTGACTTTC	CASSRTSGGRTGANVLTF
NA	TRBV27	NA	TRBJ2-3	TGTGCCAGCAGTTTCGCGGACCGCACAGATACGCAGTATTTT	CASSFADRTDTQYF
NA	TRBV27	few	TRBJ2-7	TGTGCCAGCAGTTTAAAGGGCTCTTGGGACTGGGGGCTTGAGCAGTACTTC	CASSLKGSWDWGLEQYF
NA	TRBV7-3	NA	TRBJ2-7	TGTGCCAGCAGCTTCTCGGGGGGCCTCTCCTACGAGCAGTACTTC	CASSFSGGLSYEQYF
NA	TRBV6-6	NA	TRBJ1-4	TGTGCCACTCGGGACGTTAATGAAAAACTGTTTTTT	CATRDVNEKLFF